This record covers a single TCR beta chain. Its antigen is as yet unknown. The length of the CDR3 is 14 residues. Germline CDR1 is LGHDT and CDR2 is YNNKEL (reference sequence). This sample is drawn from a study of CXCR3-negative and CXCR3-positive naive CD8 T cells. Study conclusions and caveats: Cryopreserved cells partially lost CXCR3 expression, and fresh PBMCs were used in most assays. Hydrophobicity of TRB CDR3s was greater in CXCR3-positive naive cells than in CXCR3-negative naive cells.

Naive CD8+ T lymphocytes were specified as CD45RO-CCR7+CD27+CD95-. UMI labels and 5' RACE were used to prepare the TRB cDNA libraries. TCRdb reprocessed the 5' RACE reads and keeps a single row for each CDR3 protein, giving no DNA. The sample has about 150,000 distinct CDR3 sequences; the top ten hold approximately 0.28%. The sequence was obtained from a human donor in good health. Some clones in this sample may be carry-over from other donors' samples. The chain uses TRBV3-1 and TRBJ2-7; TCRdb selects TRBD1, and the lack of DNA leaves this call unchecked. Sequencing was carried out using naive CXCR3+ CD8+ T cells from blood. The subset: CD45RO-CCR7+CD27+CD95- naive CD8+ T cells expressing CXCR3 (TNR3+). CDR3 residues: CASSLNRGGDEQYF.